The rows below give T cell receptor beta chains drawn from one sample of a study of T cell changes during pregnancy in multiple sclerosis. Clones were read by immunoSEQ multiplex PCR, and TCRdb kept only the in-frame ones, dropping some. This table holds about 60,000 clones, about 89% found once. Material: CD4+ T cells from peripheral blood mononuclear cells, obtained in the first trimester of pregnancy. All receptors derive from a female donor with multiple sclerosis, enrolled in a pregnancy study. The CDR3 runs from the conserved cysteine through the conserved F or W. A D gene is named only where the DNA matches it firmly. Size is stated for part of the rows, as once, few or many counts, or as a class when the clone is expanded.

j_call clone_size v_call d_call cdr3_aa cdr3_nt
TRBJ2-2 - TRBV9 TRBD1 CASRVTGGGTGELFF TGTGCCAGCAGGGTAACAGGGGGCGGTACCGGGGAGCTGTTTTTT
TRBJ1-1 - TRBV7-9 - CASSSSYRFEAFF TGTGCCAGCAGCTCCTCATACAGGTTCGAAGCTTTCTTT
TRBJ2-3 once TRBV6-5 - CASSPVGASTDTQYF TGTGCCAGCAGCCCTGTGGGGGCGAGCACAGATACGCAGTATTTT
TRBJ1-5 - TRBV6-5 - CASRGTGLNQPQHF TGTGCCAGCAGGGGTACAGGGCTCAATCAGCCCCAGCATTTT
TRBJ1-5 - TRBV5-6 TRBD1 CASSSNDRVIEPQHF TGTGCCAGCAGCTCGAACGACAGGGTAATAGAGCCCCAGCATTTT
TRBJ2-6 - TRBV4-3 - CASSQDGGKGVGANVLTF TGCGCCAGCAGCCAAGACGGGGGTAAAGGGGTGGGGGCCAACGTCCTGACTTTC
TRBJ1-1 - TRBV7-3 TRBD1 CASSPRDREEAFF TGTGCCAGCAGCCCAAGGGACAGGGAGGAAGCTTTCTTT
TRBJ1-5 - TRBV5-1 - CASSEEDSFNQPQHF TGCGCCAGCAGCGAAGAAGACAGCTTCAATCAGCCCCAGCATTTT
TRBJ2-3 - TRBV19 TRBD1 CATRWDRASDTQYF TGTGCCACCAGATGGGACAGGGCGTCGGATACGCAGTATTTT
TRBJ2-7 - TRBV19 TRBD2 CASRLSGTTYEQYF TGTGCCAGTAGGCTGTCCGGGACTACCTACGAGCAGTACTTC
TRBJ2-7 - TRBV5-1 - CASSSLSSYEQYF TGCGCCAGCAGCTCCCTTAGCTCCTACGAGCAGTACTTC
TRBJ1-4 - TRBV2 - CASSEQLGGKLFF TGTGCCAGCAGTGAACAACTAGGAGGGAAACTGTTTTTT
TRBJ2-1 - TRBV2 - CASSESASRKQFF TGTGCCAGCAGTGAATCGGCTAGCCGGAAGCAGTTCTTC
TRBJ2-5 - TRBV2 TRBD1 CASRRQGNTLQETQYF TGTGCCAGCAGACGACAGGGGAACACACTACAAGAGACCCAGTACTTC
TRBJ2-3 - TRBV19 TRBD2 CASSMFPRGAGGQNTQYF TGTGCCAGTAGTATGTTCCCTAGGGGAGCGGGGGGTCAAAATACGCAGTATTTT